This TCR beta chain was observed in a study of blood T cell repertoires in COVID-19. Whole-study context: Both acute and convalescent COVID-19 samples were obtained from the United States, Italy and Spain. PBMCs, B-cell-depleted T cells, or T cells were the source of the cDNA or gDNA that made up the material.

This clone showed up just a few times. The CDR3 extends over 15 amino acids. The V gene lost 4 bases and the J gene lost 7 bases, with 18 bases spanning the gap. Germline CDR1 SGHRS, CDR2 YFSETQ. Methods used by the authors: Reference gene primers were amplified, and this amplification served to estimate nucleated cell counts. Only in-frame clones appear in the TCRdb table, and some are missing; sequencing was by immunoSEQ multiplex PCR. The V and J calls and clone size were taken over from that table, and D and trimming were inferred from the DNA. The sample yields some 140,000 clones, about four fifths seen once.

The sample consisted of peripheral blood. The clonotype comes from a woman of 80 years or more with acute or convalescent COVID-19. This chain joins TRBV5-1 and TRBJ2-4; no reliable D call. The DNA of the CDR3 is TGCGCCAGCAGCCTGGACGGGTCTTTTCCGAACATTCAGTACTTC. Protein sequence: CASSLDGSFPNIQYF.